Below are 11 T cell receptor beta chains sequenced from a single sample in a study of tumor and adjacent non-tumor tissue in lung cancer. The library came from three nested PCR rounds adapted from ARM-PCR protocols. TCRdb itself ran the multiplex PCR reads through MiXCR, one entry per CDR3 protein. The sample lists some 77,000 distinct CDR3 sequences, around 70% occurring once. RNA was extracted from bulk tissue without any cell sorting. The sequenced material came from lung tumor tissue. The receptors come from a woman in her sixties or seventies with non-small cell lung cancer.

With respect to this clonotype: A read error is likely, as this CDR3 ends without the conserved phenylalanine or tryptophan. The rearrangement links TRBV4-2 to TRBJ2-1; a possible D gene is TRBD1 (5 bases). CDR3 size: 15 residues. V lost 1 base to trimming and J lost 5 bases, with 12 bases between them. Germline CDR1 LGHNA, CDR2 YNFKEQ. CDR3 residues: CASSQAAGNDNEQFY. The CDR3, as DNA: TGTGCCAGCAGCCAAGCGGCAGGGAATGACAATGAGCAGTTCTAC.

Details on this clonotype: This may be a read error, as it is one base from a much larger clone. J is TRBJ2-3 and V is TRBV6-4; 8 nucleotides match TRBD2. Germline CDR1 and CDR2: MRHNA and SNTAGT. The CDR3 has 20 residues. The CDR3 loop is CGSPPRVADTSGKTADTQYF. In DNA, the CDR3 is TGTGGCAGTCCGCCCCGGGTGGCGGACACTAGCGGAAAGACGGCAGATACGCAGTATTTT.

J is TRBJ2-7 and V is TRBV10-3, with D perhaps TRBD2 (6 bases). V was trimmed by 6 bases and J by 1 base, leaving 25 bases between them. Germline values: CDR1 ENHRY, CDR2 SYGVKD. CDR3 length equals 18 residues. DNA for the CDR3: TGTGCCATCAGGAGTTCTCCCGGACTAACGGGAGATTCCTACGAGCAGTACTTC. This sequence encodes CAIRSSPGLTGDSYEQYF.

Of note for this clonotype: A single base separates this from a much larger clone, so it may be a read error. This rearrangement joins TRBV20-1 to TRBJ2-1, with 9 bases aligning to TRBD2. Germline V CDR1 and CDR2: DFQATT, SNEGSKA (reference sequence). There are 14 residues in the CDR3. After removal of 6 bases from V and 3 bases from J, the junction contained 6 bases not matched to a gene. The CDR3 sequence: CSAGETSGYNEQFF. CDR3 sequence (DNA): TGCAGTGCCGGGGAGACTAGCGGCTACAATGAGCAGTTCTTC.

The gene calls are TRBV6-6 and TRBJ2-3; D ambiguous. Germline V gene lookup returns CDR1 MNHNY and CDR2 SVGAGI (reference sequence). The length of the CDR3 is 15 residues. The V and J ends lost 2 bases and 2 bases respectively, with 11 bases between them. CDR3 sequence reads: CASSYPTANTDTQYF. CDR3 coding DNA: TGTGCCAGCAGTTACCCGACTGCTAACACAGATACGCAGTATTTT.

On this clonotype itself: It is likely a read error, because the conserved phenylalanine at the end of the CDR3 is missing. V is TRBV10-1 and J is TRBJ2-1, with 8 bases lining up with TRBD2. The CDR3 runs 14 residues. The germline CDR1 and CDR2 sequences are WNHNN and SYGVQD (reference sequence). V shed 4 bases, J shed 5 bases, and the junction held 4 bases outside the gene matches. CDR3 residues: CASSVAGYDNEQFL. The CDR3 bases are TGCGCCAGCAGTGTAGCGGGATACGACAATGAGCAGTTCTTA.

About this clonotype: At one of its ends the junction is not consistent with the germline gene, which may arise from a read error. The chain employs TRBV29-1 and TRBJ2-7, with 9 bases matching TRBD1. This CDR3 contains 14 residues. The germline gives CDR1 SQVTM, CDR2 ANQGSEA. This CDR3 reads CSVDVRGQGGEQYF. For the CDR3, the DNA is TGCAGCGTTGATGTAAGGGGACAGGGAGGCGAGCAATACTTC.

Turning to this clonotype: The CDR3 does not end in the conserved phenylalanine or tryptophan, so this is likely a read error. V usage is TRBV29-1 and J usage is TRBJ2-1; D is uncertain. Germline V gives CDR1 SQVTM, CDR2 ANQGSEA. The CDR3 loop spans 21 amino acids. CDR3 in DNA: TGCAGCGTTGGAGGCAGAGTCGCCGGTAACATCCCCACGAGCTCCCACAATGAGCAGTTCCTC. It codes for CSVGGRVAGNIPTSSHNEQFL.

For this clonotype: The junction does not match germline at one end; this may be a read error. J is TRBJ1-1 and V is TRBV30, with D uncertain. CDR1 GTSNPN and CDR2 SVGIG come from the germline V gene (reference sequence). CDR3 length: 15 residues. CDR3 coding DNA: TGTACCTGGAGTGTCGGAGTAGAGAGAGCCACTGAAGCTTTCTTT. It specifies CTWSVGVERATEAFF.

Turning to this clonotype: The conserved final phenylalanine or tryptophan is absent from the CDR3, which likely points to a read error. V usage is TRBV6-1 and J usage is TRBJ1-5; D call uncertain. Germline V gene sequence: CDR1 MNHNS, CDR2 SASEGT. V lost 3 bases and J 9 bases, leaving 12 bases between the germline ends. CDR3 length equals 13 residues. The CDR3 loop is CASSDGVERPQHL. CDR3 bases: TGTGCCAGCAGTGACGGGGTGGAGCGGCCCCAGCATCTT.

Comments on this clonotype: Because the CDR3's place on the DNA is in doubt, the DNA is left out and the CDR3 is given as listed by TCRdb. The V call is TRBV4-2, the J call TRBJ2-2; the table's TRBD1 call for D was not verified on the DNA. CDR1 and CDR2 (germline): LGHNA, YNFKEQ. Inclusive of both ends, the CDR3 amounts to 19 amino acids. CDR3 loop: CASSTRTEGLPANTGSCFF.